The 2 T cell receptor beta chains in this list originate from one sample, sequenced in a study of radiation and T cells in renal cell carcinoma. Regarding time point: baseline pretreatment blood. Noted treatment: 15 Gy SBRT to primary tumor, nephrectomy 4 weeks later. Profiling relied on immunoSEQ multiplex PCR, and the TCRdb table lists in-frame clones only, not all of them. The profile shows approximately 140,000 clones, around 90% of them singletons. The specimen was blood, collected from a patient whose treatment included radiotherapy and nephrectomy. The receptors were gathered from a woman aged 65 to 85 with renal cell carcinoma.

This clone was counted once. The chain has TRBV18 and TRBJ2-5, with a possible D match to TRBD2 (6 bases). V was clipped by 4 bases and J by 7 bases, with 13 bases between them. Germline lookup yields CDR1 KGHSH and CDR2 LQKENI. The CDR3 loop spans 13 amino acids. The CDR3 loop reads CASSRTEGGTQYF. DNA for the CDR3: TGTGCCAGCTCACGAACGGAGGGAGGGACCCAGTACTTC.

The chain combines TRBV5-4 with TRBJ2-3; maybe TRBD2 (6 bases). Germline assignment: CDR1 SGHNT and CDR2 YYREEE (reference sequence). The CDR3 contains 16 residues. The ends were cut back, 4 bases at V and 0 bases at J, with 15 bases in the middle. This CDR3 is CASSNGGLGSTDTQYF. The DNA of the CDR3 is TGTGCCAGCAGCAACGGAGGGTTGGGTAGCACAGATACGCAGTATTTT.